This T cell receptor (beta chain) is from a study of blood T cell repertoires in COVID-19. Study background: Researchers got acute and convalescent COVID-19 samples from the United States, Italy and Spain. The analysed material was cDNA or gDNA that came from T cells, B-cell-depleted T cells, or PBMCs.

Germline V CDR1 and CDR2: KGHSH, LQKENI. The CDR3 consists of 17 residues. The V segment lost 4 bases and the J segment 2 bases; nucleotides outside the gene matches: 12. Original methodology: Cell counts per sample came from amplifying reference gene primers. The data were produced by immunoSEQ multiplex PCR, yet TCRdb's version contains in-frame clones alone and is incomplete. For V, J and clone size, that table is used; D and trimming come from the DNA. The sample records a few hundred thousand clones, 70% to 85% being singletons. This chain uses TRBV18 with TRBJ2-5; 8 bases line up with TRBD1. The receptor comes from a human donor with acute or convalescent COVID-19. The donor label of this sample is uncertain. Input material: peripheral blood. CDR3 amino acids: CASSHGRAGQAQETQYF. The CDR3 DNA is TGTGCCAGCTCACACGGACGGGCGGGACAGGCTCAAGAGACCCAGTACTTC.